This TCR beta chain was observed in a study of T cell repertoires in cytomegalovirus infection. Across the whole study: Both CMV infection and a matching HLA type were indicated by public TCR beta signatures. Study-wide points: HLA-C-restricted TCR beta clonotypes specific for CMV led the ex vivo response.

In TCRdb, the reads were re-called with MiXCR into one record per CDR3 protein. The sample holds 830,000 or so distinct CDR3 sequences; 32% are singletons and the top ten take 9.5% to 15%. On this clonotype itself: The target antigen is unknown.

Trimming removed 4 bases from V and 0 bases from J; junction bases left unmatched: 19. The CDR3 is 20 residues long. From germline, CDR1 is KGHSH and CDR2 LQKENI. The rearrangement uses TRBV18 and TRBJ2-7, with 9 bases identical to TRBD1. The sequence came from a human donor in good health (CMV status not recorded). Some clones in this sample may be carry-over from other donors' samples. The sample consisted of cultured CD8+ T cells from PBMCs, taken from culture after CMV antigen stimulation. The CDR3 reads CASSLLRGQGLPLSSYEQYF. In DNA, the CDR3 is TGTGCCAGCTCACTTCTCCGGGGACAGGGCCTCCCTCTAAGCTCCTACGAGCAGTACTTC.